The 8 T cell receptor beta chains below all came from one sample that was sequenced in a study of cytomegalovirus exposure and HLA in healthy donors. 60 Vbeta and 13 Jbeta primers were used in PCR. The repertoire was sequenced with immunoSEQ multiplex PCR; TCRdb's copy has only in-frame clones and lacks some. This table holds 150,000 to 200,000 clones. Input material: PBMCs. The origin of the receptors is a woman between 18 and 29 years old in good health and CMV-seropositive.

The V call is TRBV9, the J call TRBJ2-3; TRBD2 is a possible D gene (5 bases). V was cut by 3 bases and J by 3 bases, with 8 bases left in between. Germline V lookup: CDR1 SGDLS, CDR2 YYNGEE. This CDR3 region has 13 residues. CDR3 sequence reads: CASSGTSTDTQYF. The CDR3 coding sequence is TGTGCCAGCAGCGGGACTTCAACAGATACGCAGTATTTT. Together with reference TRBV9 and TRBJ2-3, the CDR3 gives the full variable domain: DSGVTQTPKHLITATGQRVTLRCSPRSGDLSVYWYQQSLDQGLQFLIQYYNGEERAKGNILERFSAQQFPDLHSELNLSSLELGDSALYFCASSGTSTDTQYFGPGTRLTVL.

The chain has TRBV9 and TRBJ2-2, with 7 bases fitting TRBD2. Losses at the gene ends were 1 base for V and 2 bases for J; bases not matched to a gene: 5. This CDR3 has 16 amino acids. Germline V gene sequence: CDR1 SGDLS, CDR2 YYNGEE. The CDR3 here is CASSVLGGDNTGELFF. Here the CDR3 DNA reads TGTGCCAGCAGCGTACTGGGGGGGGACAACACCGGGGAGCTGTTTTTT.

The gene calls are TRBV2 and TRBJ1-3; 8 positions match TRBD1. V dropped 6 bases and J dropped 0; count of bases not matched to a gene: 10. CDR3 length: 17 amino acids. In germline, CDR1 is SNHLY, CDR2 FYNNEI. CDR3 region: CASSRSGGPRSGNTIYF. DNA of the CDR3: TGTGCCAGCAGCCGATCAGGGGGCCCCCGCTCTGGAAACACCATATATTTT. Complete variable domain (other parts from reference TRBV2 and TRBJ1-3): EPEVTQTPSHQVTQMGQEVILRCVPISNHLYFYWYRQILGQKVEFLVSFYNNEISEKSEIFDDQFSVERPDGSNFTLKIRSTKLEDSAMYFCASSRSGGPRSGNTIYFGEGSWLTVV.

This sequence joins TRBV4-1 and TRBJ1-3; a weak D match, TRBD1 (5 bases). V shed 4 bases and J shed 2 bases, with 15 bases lying between them. The CDR3 is 16 residues long. Germline CDR1 is MGHRA and CDR2 is YSYEKL. CDR3 in DNA: TGCGCCAGCAGCCCTTTCCAGGGTCTAGCTGGAAACACCATATATTTT. Translation: CASSPFQGLAGNTIYF.

The chain joins TRBV19 to TRBJ1-5, with 11 bases fitting TRBD1. The CDR3 spans 18 residues. The V gene's germline CDR1 is LNHDA and CDR2 SQIVND (reference sequence). J was trimmed by 1 base and V by 5 bases; bases with no gene match: 10. The CDR3 nucleotides are TGTGCCAGTAGTTTGGGGACAGGGGGAGTAAGAAGCAATCAGCCCCAGCATTTT. Residues: CASSLGTGGVRSNQPQHF.

The chain links TRBV6-5 to TRBJ2-3, with 7 positions matching TRBD2. CDR3 size: 16 residues. Germline CDR1 MNHEY, CDR2 SVGAGI. V trimming: 0 bases; J trimming: 0 bases; junction bases outside the gene matches: 3. The CDR3 DNA is TGTGCCAGCAGTTACTCGGGGGGGTCTAGCACAGATACGCAGTATTTT. This codes for CASSYSGGSSTDTQYF.

The V gene is TRBV5-4, the J gene TRBJ2-7; D remains unclear. This CDR3 has 14 amino acids. The germline V gene encodes CDR1 SGHNT and CDR2 YYREEE (reference sequence). V lost 4 bases and J lost 0, with 11 bases in between. The CDR3 coding sequence is TGTGCCAGCAGCATGTCAGGAACCTCCTACGAGCAGTACTTC. Translated: CASSMSGTSYEQYF.

DNA of the CDR3: TGTGCCAGCAGCTTACGGGTGAATGAAAAACTGTTTTTT. Protein product: CASSLRVNEKLFF. V is TRBV7-2 and J is TRBJ1-4, with D hard to call. Deletions cut 2 bases from V and 5 bases from J, with 6 bases between. Germline values: CDR1 SGHTA, CDR2 FQGNSA. This CDR3 comprises 13 residues.